One sample yielded the 18 T cell receptor beta chains listed below, sequenced in a study of CXCR3-negative and CXCR3-positive naive CD8 T cells. Study results and caveats: More hydrophobic TRB CDR3s were found in CXCR3-positive naive cells than in CXCR3-negative naive cells.

Their target antigens are unknown. Each TRB cDNA library was prepared by 5' RACE (with UMI labels). TCRdb reanalyzed the 5' RACE reads and collapses them to one entry per CDR3 protein, without DNA. The data include some 140,000 distinct CDR3 sequences; the top ten clones carry around 0.44%. The specimen sequenced was naive CXCR3+ CD8+ T cells from blood. The subset: CD45RO-CCR7+CD27+CD95- naive CD8+ T cells expressing CXCR3 (TNR3+). The receptors stem from a human donor in good health. Some clones in this sample may be carry-over from other donors' samples.

The chain has TRBV7-9 and TRBJ2-7; TCRdb designates TRBD2, a call that cannot be tested without DNA. CDR3 size: 15 residues. Germline assignment: CDR1 SEHNR and CDR2 FQNEAQ (reference sequence). The CDR3 reads CASSRTSGGIYEQYF. The variable domain in full, completed from reference TRBV7-9 and TRBJ2-7, reads DTGVSQNPRHKITKRGQNVTFRCDPISEHNRLYWYRQTLGQGPEFLTYFQNEAQLEKSRLLSDRFSAERPKGSFSTLEIQRTEQGDSAMYLCASSRTSGGIYEQYFGPGTRLTVT.

This chain connects TRBV5-1 to TRBJ2-7; without DNA, the TCRdb call of TRBD2 cannot be checked. There are 16 residues in the CDR3. Germline V gene lookup returns CDR1 SGHRS and CDR2 YFSETQ. CDR3 region: CASSLEPGLAIHEQYF.

The rearrangement uses TRBV20-1 and TRBJ2-7; TCRdb indicates TRBD2, and absent DNA this call remains unverified. The V gene's germline CDR1 is DFQATT and CDR2 SNEGSKA (reference sequence). This CDR3 is 19 amino acids long. CDR3 region: CSARDSGSRHGRTVWEQYF.

The chain carries TRBV15 and TRBJ2-1; TCRdb's assignment of TRBD1 cannot be checked, as there is no DNA. There are 14 residues in the CDR3. Looked up from germline, CDR1 is LNHNV and CDR2 is YYDKDF (reference sequence). The CDR3 loop reads CATSQQGRGYEQFF.

The chain joins TRBV28 to TRBJ2-5. Germline V gene lookup returns CDR1 MDHEN and CDR2 SYDVKM. CDR3 length: 12 residues. Here the CDR3 reads CASSFEVETQYF.

The chain links TRBV19 to TRBJ2-7. The CDR3 is 13 amino acids. The germline gives CDR1 LNHDA, CDR2 SQIVND (reference sequence). CDR3 region: CASSIRGPYEQYF.

V and J are TRBV14 and TRBJ2-1; TCRdb reports TRBD1, a call that lacks DNA to check it against. The germline V gene encodes CDR1 SGHDN and CDR2 FVKESK. This CDR3 has 17 amino acids. This chain's CDR3 is CASSYSDPRTGFHEQFF.

The chain uses TRBV12-3 or TRBV12-4 and TRBJ2-1. There are 16 residues in the CDR3. CDR3 region: CASSLIVTSPNNEQFF.

This chain connects TRBV5-5 to TRBJ1-6. The CDR3 length is 14 residues. Germline V gives CDR1 SGHKS, CDR2 YYEKEE (reference sequence). The CDR3 sequence is CASSLISENSPLHF.

The chain couples TRBV29-1 to TRBJ2-1; as DNA is missing, the TRBD2 call by TCRdb cannot be tested. This CDR3 is built from 14 residues. Per the germline V gene, CDR1 is SQVTM and CDR2 is ANQGSEA. The CDR3 protein is CSVESGEAYNEQFF.

The chain employs TRBV28 and TRBJ2-7; TCRdb outputs TRBD2, but without DNA this stays unchecked. Germline loops: CDR1 MDHEN, CDR2 SYDVKM. This CDR3 has 14 amino acids. CDR3 in amino acids: CASSPGLAAYEQYF.

The chain employs TRBV28 and TRBJ2-5; TCRdb names TRBD1, which stays unverified in the absence of DNA. The CDR3 spans 15 residues. Looked up from germline, CDR1 is MDHEN and CDR2 is SYDVKM. The CDR3 reads CASTRQGAYRETQYF.

The CDR3: CASSSSYVGGGRTEAFF. This chain connects TRBV7-3 to TRBJ1-1; lacking DNA, the TRBD1 call made by TCRdb goes unchecked. The CDR3 is made up of 17 amino acids. In germline, CDR1 is SGHTA, CDR2 FQGTGA.

The chain links TRBV7-2 to TRBJ1-6; TCRdb's D gene call, TRBD1, goes unchecked for lack of DNA. Germline CDR1 SGHTA, CDR2 FQGNSA. The CDR3 contains 11 residues. CDR3 in amino acids: CASSSEGPLHF.

This chain connects TRBV5-1 to TRBJ2-1; TCRdb gives TRBD2 as the D gene, but with no DNA this cannot be confirmed. Per germline, CDR1 SGHRS and CDR2 YFSETQ. The CDR3 runs 16 residues. The CDR3 spells CASSLGAGLAYNEQFF. Drawing the rest from reference TRBV5-1 and TRBJ2-1, the complete variable domain is KAGVTQTPRYLIKTRGQQVTLSCSPISGHRSVSWYQQTPGQGLQFLFEYFSETQRNKGNFPGRFSGRQFSNSRSEMNVSTLELGDSALYLCASSLGAGLAYNEQFFGPGTRLTVL.

V and J are TRBV19 and TRBJ1-5. The CDR3 is made up of 15 amino acids. Germline CDR1 and CDR2: LNHDA and SQIVND (reference sequence). CDR3 sequence: CASSPRSYSNQPQHF. The whole variable domain, filled in from reference TRBV19 and TRBJ1-5, reads DGGITQSPKYLFRKEGQNVTLSCEQNLNHDAMYWYRQDPGQGLRLIYYSQIVNDFQKGDIAEGYSVSREKKESFPLTVTSAQKNPTAFYLCASSPRSYSNQPQHFGDGTRLSIL.

The chain joins TRBV19 to TRBJ2-1; TCRdb names TRBD1, which stays unverified in the absence of DNA. This CDR3 is 14 amino acids long. CDR1 is LNHDA and CDR2 is SQIVND in the germline V gene (reference sequence). Here the CDR3 reads CASSARDWVNEQFF.

The chain employs TRBV11-2 and TRBJ1-1; as DNA is missing, the TRBD1 call by TCRdb cannot be tested. From germline, CDR1 is SGHAT and CDR2 FQNNGV. The CDR3 covers 15 residues. Here the CDR3 reads CASIPTPGGNTEAFF. Based on the CDR3 plus reference TRBV11-2 and TRBJ1-1, the full variable domain is EAGVAQSPRYKIIEKRQSVAFWCNPISGHATLYWYQQILGQGPKLLIQFQNNGVVDDSQLPKDRFSAERLKGVDSTLKIQPAKLEDSAVYLCASIPTPGGNTEAFFGQGTRLTVV.